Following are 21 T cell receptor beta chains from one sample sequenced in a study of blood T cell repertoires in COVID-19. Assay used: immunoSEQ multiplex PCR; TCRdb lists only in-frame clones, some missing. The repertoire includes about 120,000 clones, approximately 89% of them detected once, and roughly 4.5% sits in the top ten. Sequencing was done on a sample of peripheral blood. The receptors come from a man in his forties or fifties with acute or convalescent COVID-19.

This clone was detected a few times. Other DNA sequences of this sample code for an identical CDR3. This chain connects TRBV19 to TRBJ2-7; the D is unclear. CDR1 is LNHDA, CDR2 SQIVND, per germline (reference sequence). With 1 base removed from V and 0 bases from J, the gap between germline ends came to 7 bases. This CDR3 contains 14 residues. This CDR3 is CASSIGGSSYEQYF. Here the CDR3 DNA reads TGTGCCAGTAGTATAGGCGGCAGCTCCTACGAGCAGTACTTC.

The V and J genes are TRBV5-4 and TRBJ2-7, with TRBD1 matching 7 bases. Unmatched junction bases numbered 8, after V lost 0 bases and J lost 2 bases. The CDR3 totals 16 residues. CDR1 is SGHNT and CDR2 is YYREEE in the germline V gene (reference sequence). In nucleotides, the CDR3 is TGTGCCAGCAGCTTGGCCGTCAGGGGGAATCCCTACGAGCAGTACTTC. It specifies CASSLAVRGNPYEQYF.

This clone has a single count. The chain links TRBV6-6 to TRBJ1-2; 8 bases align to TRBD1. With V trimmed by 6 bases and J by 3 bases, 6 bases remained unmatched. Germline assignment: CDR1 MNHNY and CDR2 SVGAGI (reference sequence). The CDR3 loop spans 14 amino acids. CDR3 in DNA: TGTGCCAGCAGGGAGACAGGGGAGGACTATGGCTACACCTTC. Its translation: CASRETGEDYGYTF.

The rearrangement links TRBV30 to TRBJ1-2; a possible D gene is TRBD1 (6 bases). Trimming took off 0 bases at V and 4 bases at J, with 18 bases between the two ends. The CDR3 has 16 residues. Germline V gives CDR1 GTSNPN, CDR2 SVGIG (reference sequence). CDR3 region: CAWSVRQRGRSYGYTF. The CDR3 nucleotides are TGTGCCTGGAGTGTACGTCAGCGGGGGCGCAGCTATGGCTACACCTTC.

The CDR3 loop is CASRLDDGYTF. CDR3 DNA: TGTGCCAGCAGACTAGATGATGGCTACACCTTC. J is TRBJ1-2 and V is TRBV9, with D hard to call. CDR1 and CDR2 from the germline V gene are SGDLS and YYNGEE. V dropped 5 bases and J dropped 6 bases, with 8 bases sitting between them. The CDR3 has 11 residues.

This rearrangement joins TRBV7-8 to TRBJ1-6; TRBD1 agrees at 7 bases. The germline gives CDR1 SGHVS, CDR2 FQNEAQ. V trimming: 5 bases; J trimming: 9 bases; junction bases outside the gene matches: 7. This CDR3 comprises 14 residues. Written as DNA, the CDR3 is TGTGCCAGCAGCCGAGACAGGGCCGGTTCACCCCTCCACTTT. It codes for CASSRDRAGSPLHF.

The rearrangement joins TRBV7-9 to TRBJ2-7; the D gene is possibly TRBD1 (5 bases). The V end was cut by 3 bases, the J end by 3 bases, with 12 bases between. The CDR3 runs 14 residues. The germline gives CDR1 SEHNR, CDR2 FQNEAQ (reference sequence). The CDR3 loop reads CASSLGPAHYEQYF. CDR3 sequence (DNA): TGTGCCAGCAGCTTGGGGCCAGCCCACTACGAGCAGTACTTC.

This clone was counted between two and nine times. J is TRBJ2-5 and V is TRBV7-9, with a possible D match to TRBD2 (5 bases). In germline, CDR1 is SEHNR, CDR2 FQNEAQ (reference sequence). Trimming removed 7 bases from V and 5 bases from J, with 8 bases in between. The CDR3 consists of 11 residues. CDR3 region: CASTTGETQYF. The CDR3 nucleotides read TGTGCCAGCACTACGGGGGAGACCCAGTACTTC.

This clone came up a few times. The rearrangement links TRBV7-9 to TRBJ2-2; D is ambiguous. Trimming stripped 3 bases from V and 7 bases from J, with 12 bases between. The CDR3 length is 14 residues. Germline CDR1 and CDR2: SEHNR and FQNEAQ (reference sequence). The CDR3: CASSFTSPGGELFF. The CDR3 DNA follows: TGTGCCAGCAGCTTTACAAGTCCGGGCGGGGAGCTGTTTTTT.

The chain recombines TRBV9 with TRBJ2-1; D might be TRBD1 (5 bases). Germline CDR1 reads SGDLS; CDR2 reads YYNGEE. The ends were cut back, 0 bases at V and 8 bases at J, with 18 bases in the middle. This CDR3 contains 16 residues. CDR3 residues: CASSVEGLRTGDEQFF. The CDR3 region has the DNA TGTGCCAGCAGCGTAGAGGGGCTTAGAACTGGGGATGAGCAGTTCTTC.

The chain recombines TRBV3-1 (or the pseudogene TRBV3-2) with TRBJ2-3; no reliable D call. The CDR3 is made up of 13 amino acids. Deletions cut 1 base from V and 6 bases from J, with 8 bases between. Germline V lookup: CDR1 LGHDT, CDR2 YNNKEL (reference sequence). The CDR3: CASSQGTDDTQYF. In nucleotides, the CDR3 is TGTGCCAGCAGCCAAGGAACTGATGATACGCAGTATTTT.

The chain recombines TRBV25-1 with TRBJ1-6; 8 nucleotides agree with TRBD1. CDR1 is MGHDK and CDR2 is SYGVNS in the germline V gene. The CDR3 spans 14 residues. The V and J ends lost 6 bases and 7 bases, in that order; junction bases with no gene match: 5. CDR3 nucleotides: TGTGCCAGCAGGACCCACAGGGGGAATTCACCCCTCCACTTT. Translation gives CASRTHRGNSPLHF.

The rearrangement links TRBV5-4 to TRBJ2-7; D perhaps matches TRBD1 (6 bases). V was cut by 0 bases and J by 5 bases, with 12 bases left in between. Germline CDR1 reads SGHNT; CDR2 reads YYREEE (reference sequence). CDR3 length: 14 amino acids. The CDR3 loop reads CASSLDGRGNEQYF. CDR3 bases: TGTGCCAGCAGCTTGGATGGCAGGGGAAACGAGCAGTACTTC. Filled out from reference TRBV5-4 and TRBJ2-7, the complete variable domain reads ETGVTQSPTHLIKTRGQQVTLRCSSQSGHNTVSWYQQALGQGPQFIFQYYREEENGRGNFPPRFSGLQFPNYSSELNVNALELDDSALYLCASSLDGRGNEQYFGPGTRLTVT.

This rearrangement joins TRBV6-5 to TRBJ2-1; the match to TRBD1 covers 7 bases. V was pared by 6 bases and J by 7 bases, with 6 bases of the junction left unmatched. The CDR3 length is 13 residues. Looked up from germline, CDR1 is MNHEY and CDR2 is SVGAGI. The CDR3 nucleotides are TGTGCCAGCAGCCCAACAGGGGTGAATGAGCAGTTCTTC. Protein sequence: CASSPTGVNEQFF.

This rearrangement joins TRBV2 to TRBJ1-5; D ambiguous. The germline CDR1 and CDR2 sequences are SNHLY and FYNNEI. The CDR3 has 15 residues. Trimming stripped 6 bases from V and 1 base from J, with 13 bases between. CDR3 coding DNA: TGTGCCAGCAGGTTGGAATCGGAGAGCAATCAGCCCCAGCATTTT. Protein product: CASRLESESNQPQHF.

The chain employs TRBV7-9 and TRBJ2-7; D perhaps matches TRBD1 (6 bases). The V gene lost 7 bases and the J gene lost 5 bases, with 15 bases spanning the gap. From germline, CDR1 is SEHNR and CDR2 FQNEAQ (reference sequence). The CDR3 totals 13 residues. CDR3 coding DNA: TGTGCCAGCACCGACAGGTTTGTACACGAGCAGTACTTC. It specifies CASTDRFVHEQYF. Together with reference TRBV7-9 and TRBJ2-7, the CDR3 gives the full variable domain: DTGVSQNPRHKITKRGQNVTFRCDPISEHNRLYWYRQTLGQGPEFLTYFQNEAQLEKSRLLSDRFSAERPKGSFSTLEIQRTEQGDSAMYLCASTDRFVHEQYFGPGTRLTVT.

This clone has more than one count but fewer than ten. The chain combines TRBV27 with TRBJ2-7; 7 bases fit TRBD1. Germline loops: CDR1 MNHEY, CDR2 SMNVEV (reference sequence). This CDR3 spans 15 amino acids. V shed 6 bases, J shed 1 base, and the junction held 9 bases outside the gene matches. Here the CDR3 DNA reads TGTGCCAGCAGACCTGGACAGGAGGCTTCCTACGAGCAGTACTTC. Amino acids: CASRPGQEASYEQYF.

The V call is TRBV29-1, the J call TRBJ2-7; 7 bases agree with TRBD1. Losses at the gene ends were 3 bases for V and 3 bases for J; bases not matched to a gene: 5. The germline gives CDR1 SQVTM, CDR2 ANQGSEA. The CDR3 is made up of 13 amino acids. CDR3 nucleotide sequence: TGCAGCGTTGATTTAGGGGGCAACTACGAGCAGTACTTC. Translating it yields CSVDLGGNYEQYF.

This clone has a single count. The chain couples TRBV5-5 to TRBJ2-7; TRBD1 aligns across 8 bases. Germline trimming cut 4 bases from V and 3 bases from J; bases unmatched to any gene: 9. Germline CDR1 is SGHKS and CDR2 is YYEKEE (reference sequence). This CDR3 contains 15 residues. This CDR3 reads CASSQRTGFSYEQYF. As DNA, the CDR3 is TGTGCCAGCAGCCAGCGGACAGGGTTTAGCTACGAGCAGTACTTC.

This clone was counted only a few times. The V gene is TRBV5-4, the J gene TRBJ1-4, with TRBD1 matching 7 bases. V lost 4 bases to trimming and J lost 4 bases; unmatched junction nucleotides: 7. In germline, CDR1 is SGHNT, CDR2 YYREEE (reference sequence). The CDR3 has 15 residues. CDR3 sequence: CASSPLPGGNEKLFF. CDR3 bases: TGTGCCAGCAGCCCGCTTCCAGGGGGTAATGAAAAACTGTTTTTT.

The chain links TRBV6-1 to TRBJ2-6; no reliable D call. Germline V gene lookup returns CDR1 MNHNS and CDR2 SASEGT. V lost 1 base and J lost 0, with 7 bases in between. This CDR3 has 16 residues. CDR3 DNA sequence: TGTGCCAGCAGTGAAGTAGCCGTCTCTGGGGCCAACGTCCTGACTTTC. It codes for CASSEVAVSGANVLTF.